This T cell receptor (beta chain) was recorded in a study of response to subunit inactivated influenza vaccine. The study's findings and limits: The authors proposed limited new T cell recruitment per seasonal influenza vaccination.

Remarks on this clonotype: What it binds is not known.

MiXCR was run by TCRdb on the RT-PCR reads, yielding one entry per CDR3 protein. This table has roughly 710,000 distinct CDR3 sequences, about 14% appearing once. The CDR3 length is 17 residues. The V end was cut by 0 bases, the J end by 3 bases, with 13 bases between. CDR1 SGHRS and CDR2 YFSETQ come from the germline V gene. This clonotype originated in a man aged 50 or older who received an inactivated influenza vaccine. The chain uses TRBV5-1 and TRBJ1-6; D not resolved. Sequencing used PBMCs from blood, obtained around two weeks before vaccination. This CDR3 reads CASSLEGPEYYNSPLHF. The CDR3 DNA is TGCGCCAGCAGCTTGGAAGGGCCCGAATACTATAATTCACCCCTCCACTTT.